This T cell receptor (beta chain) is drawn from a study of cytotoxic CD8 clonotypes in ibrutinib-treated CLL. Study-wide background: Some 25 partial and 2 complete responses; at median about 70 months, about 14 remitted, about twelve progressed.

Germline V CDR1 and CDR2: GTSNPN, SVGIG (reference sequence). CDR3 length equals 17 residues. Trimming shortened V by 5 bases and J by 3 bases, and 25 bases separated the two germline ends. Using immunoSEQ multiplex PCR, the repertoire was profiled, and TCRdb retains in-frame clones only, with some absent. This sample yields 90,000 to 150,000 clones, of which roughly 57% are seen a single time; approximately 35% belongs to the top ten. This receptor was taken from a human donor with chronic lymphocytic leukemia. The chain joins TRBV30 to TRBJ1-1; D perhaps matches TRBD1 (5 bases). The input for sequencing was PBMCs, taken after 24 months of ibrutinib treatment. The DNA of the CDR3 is TGTGCCTGGGTGCCCAGGGACCTGGGGAGGTGGGACACTGAAGCTTTCTTT. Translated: CAWVPRDLGRWDTEAFF. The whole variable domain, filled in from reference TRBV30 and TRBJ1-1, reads SQTIHQWPATLVQPVGSPLSLECTVEGTSNPNLYWYRQAAGRGLQLLFYSVGIGQISSEVPQNLSASRPQDRQFILSSKKLLLSDSGFYLCAWVPRDLGRWDTEAFFGQGTRLTVV.